This T cell receptor (beta chain) was recorded in a study of cytomegalovirus exposure and HLA in healthy donors. Concerning this clone: Its cognate antigen is unknown.

The PCR ran on 60 Vbeta and 13 Jbeta primers. Profiled with immunoSEQ multiplex PCR; TCRdb holds only in-frame clones, not every one. The sample carries under 250,000 clones, 65% to 90% recorded once. Study-wide results and limits: The listing of roughly 160 TCR beta chains classed them as cytomegalovirus-associated. Later analysis found that TCR beta chains associated with HLA were more clonally expanded than other, equally common chains. In a later analysis, a genetic analysis reported fewer productive-TCR N-insertions in an Asian-associated ancestry cluster than the cohort average.

This CDR3 has 16 residues. Germline lookup yields CDR1 SGHTA and CDR2 FQGTGA. Trimming left V 5 bases short and J 0 bases short, with 14 bases between. The specimen sequenced was PBMCs. This receptor was identified in a woman aged 45-60 years in good health and CMV-seronegative. The rearrangement links TRBV7-3 to TRBJ2-1; D possibly corresponds to TRBD2 (6 bases). The CDR3 spells CASSVHGGVSYNEQFF. CDR3 DNA sequence: TGTGCCAGCAGCGTACATGGCGGGGTCTCCTACAATGAGCAGTTCTTC.